This entry lists 19 T cell receptor beta chains sequenced from one sample in a study of blood T cell repertoires in COVID-19. Some clones are missing from TCRdb's copy, which holds only in-frame ones; the method was immunoSEQ multiplex PCR. The repertoire includes some 320,000 clones, over 75% of them detected once, and just over 7% sits in the top ten. The source material was peripheral blood. The source is a human donor in a cohort sampled during active COVID-19.

CDR3 protein: CASSQGLSYEQYF. CDR3 coding DNA: TGTGCCAGCAGCCAAGGTCTCAGCTACGAGCAGTACTTC. The chain carries TRBV4-2 and TRBJ2-7; D remains ambiguous. The V end lost 1 base, the J end lost 3 bases, and 7 bases lay between the germline ends. This CDR3 is 13 amino acids long. Per germline, CDR1 LGHNA and CDR2 YNFKEQ.

The V call is TRBV6-6, the J call TRBJ2-7, with a weak D call TRBD1 (7 bases). The CDR3 extends over 13 amino acids. Between the trimmed V and J ends, which lost 2 bases and 9 bases, there was a span of 14 bases. Germline CDR1 and CDR2: MNHNY and SVGAGI (reference sequence). This chain's CDR3 is CASSYREHRGQYF. CDR3 nucleotide sequence: TGTGCCAGCAGTTACCGGGAGCACAGGGGGCAGTACTTC.

The chain couples TRBV5-1 to TRBJ2-1; 10 bases map to TRBD2. The CDR3 spans 15 residues. CDR1 and CDR2 (germline): SGHRS, YFSETQ. The ends lost 3 bases at V and 9 bases at J; junction bases unmatched: 9. The DNA for the CDR3 is TGCGCCAGCAGCTACCGGCTAGCGGGGGTCGGTGAGCAGTTCTTC. Encoded protein: CASSYRLAGVGEQFF.

The sample holds one count of this clone. V usage is TRBV30 and J usage is TRBJ1-1, with TRBD1 as a possible D gene (5 bases). The germline V gene has CDR1 GTSNPN and CDR2 SVGIG (reference sequence). The V and J ends lost 0 bases and 3 bases respectively, with 11 bases between them. CDR3 size: 14 residues. The CDR3 spells CAWSVRGIDTEAFF. The CDR3 DNA follows: TGTGCCTGGAGTGTCCGGGGGATTGACACTGAAGCTTTCTTT.

The chain joins TRBV10-2 to TRBJ2-7; TRBD2 matches 9 bases. From germline, CDR1 is WSHSY and CDR2 SAAADI. Unmatched junction bases numbered 3, after V lost 6 bases and J lost 6 bases. The CDR3 runs 12 residues. The DNA for the CDR3 is TGCGCCAGCAGCCTAGCGGGGTTCGAGCAGTACTTC. Its protein is CASSLAGFEQYF.

V is TRBV30 and J is TRBJ1-1; D uncertain. V gave up 5 bases and J gave up 1 base, with 17 bases separating them. CDR1 is GTSNPN and CDR2 is SVGIG in the germline V gene (reference sequence). The CDR3 loop spans 15 amino acids. The DNA of the CDR3 is TGTGCCTGGGCCCTTCAACATGGTTGGAACACTGAAGCTTTCTTT. It codes for CAWALQHGWNTEAFF.

The CDR3 is CATSDTDRPNQPQHF. The CDR3 DNA follows: TGTGCCACCAGTGATACAGACAGGCCCAATCAGCCCCAGCATTTT. This rearrangement joins TRBV24-1 to TRBJ1-5; perhaps TRBD1 as D (6 bases). In germline, CDR1 is KGHDR, CDR2 SFDVKD. The ends were cut back, 3 bases at V and 3 bases at J, with 11 bases in the middle. The CDR3 consists of 15 residues.

This clone showed up just a few times. The rearrangement uses TRBV6-5 and TRBJ2-7, with TRBD1 identical over 8 bases. The CDR3 contains 15 residues. Germline CDR1 MNHEY, CDR2 SVGAGI. Losses at the gene ends were 7 bases for V and 1 base for J; bases not matched to a gene: 9. The CDR3 coding sequence is TGTGCCAGCAAACGGGGACAGGTCCTTTCCTACGAGCAGTACTTC. Its translation is CASKRGQVLSYEQYF.

J is TRBJ1-4 and V is TRBV20-1; 9 nucleotides align to TRBD1. Germline values: CDR1 DFQATT, CDR2 SNEGSKA (reference sequence). This CDR3 spans 16 amino acids. J was trimmed by 6 bases and V by 3 bases; bases with no gene match: 11. The CDR3 spells CSASPFRQGVDEKLFF. CDR3 nucleotide sequence: TGCAGTGCTAGTCCCTTCCGACAGGGGGTTGATGAAAAACTGTTTTTT.

The V call is TRBV27, the J call TRBJ1-2; 8 nucleotides line up with TRBD1. CDR3 length equals 13 residues. V was pared by 5 bases and J by 4 bases, with 3 bases of the junction left unmatched. The germline gives CDR1 MNHEY, CDR2 SMNVEV (reference sequence). CDR3 sequence: CASSDRGAYGYTF. In DNA form, the CDR3 reads TGTGCCAGCAGTGACAGGGGCGCCTATGGCTACACCTTC.

This clone showed up just once. The chain joins TRBV6-5 to TRBJ2-5, with a weak D call TRBD2 (6 bases). Looked up from germline, CDR1 is MNHEY and CDR2 is SVGAGI. CDR3 size: 16 residues. The V end was cut by 3 bases, the J end by 7 bases, with 21 bases between. As DNA, the CDR3 is TGTGCCAGCAGTTATCAGCTCGGGAGTCTAGCGCGGACCCAGTACTTC. It codes for CASSYQLGSLARTQYF.

Only one count was recorded for this clone. The rearrangement uses TRBV5-6 and TRBJ2-3; TRBD2 matches 15 bases. The CDR3 is made up of 14 amino acids. V trimming: 5 bases; J trimming: 7 bases; junction bases outside the gene matches: 2. Per germline, CDR1 SGHDT and CDR2 YYEEEE. DNA of the CDR3: TGTGCCAGCAGGGGACTAGCGGGGGGTAATACGCAGTATTTT. Encoded protein: CASRGLAGGNTQYF. Using reference TRBV5-6 and TRBJ2-3 for the parts outside the CDR3, the full variable domain is DAGVTQSPTHLIKTRGQQVTLRCSPKSGHDTVSWYQQALGQGPQFIFQYYEEEERQRGNFPDRFSGHQFPNYSSELNVNALLLGDSALYLCASRGLAGGNTQYFGPGTRLTVL.

The chain recombines TRBV10-2 with TRBJ1-2; TRBD1 matches at 8 bases. CDR1 and CDR2 (germline): WSHSY, SAAADI. V was pared by 6 bases and J by 2 bases, with 5 bases of the junction left unmatched. The length of the CDR3 is 14 residues. In DNA, the CDR3 is TGCGCCAGCAGGCAGGGGGCTCCAAACTATGGCTACACCTTC. It codes for CASRQGAPNYGYTF.

CDR3 nucleotide sequence: TGTGCCACCGTGGGACAGAGGAACACCGGGGAGCTGTTTTTT. Protein: CATVGQRNTGELFF. The chain links TRBV19 to TRBJ2-2; 7 bases line up with TRBD1. CDR1 LNHDA and CDR2 SQIVND come from the germline V gene (reference sequence). This CDR3 is built from 14 residues. Trimming cost V 10 bases and J 1 base; bases outside gene matches: 6.

The CDR3 DNA reads TGTGCCATCAGTGAGGGCGGCGGGACGGAGACCCAGTACTTC. This gives the protein CAISEGGGTETQYF. The chain has TRBV10-3 and TRBJ2-5; weak D call: TRBD2 (6 bases). The V and J ends lost 2 bases and 5 bases respectively, with 12 bases between them. The CDR3 totals 14 residues. The V gene's germline CDR1 is ENHRY and CDR2 SYGVKD.

The chain links TRBV20-1 to TRBJ1-1; 7 nucleotides align to TRBD1. CDR1 DFQATT and CDR2 SNEGSKA come from the germline V gene (reference sequence). J lost 7 bases, V lost 3 bases, and 5 bases had no gene match. CDR3 length: 12 amino acids. This CDR3 is CSASRTGREAFF. The CDR3 DNA sequence: TGCAGTGCTAGTAGGACAGGCCGTGAAGCTTTCTTT.

The chain uses TRBV30 and TRBJ2-7; D might be TRBD1 (5 bases). Germline V gene lookup returns CDR1 GTSNPN and CDR2 SVGIG (reference sequence). V was clipped by 2 bases and J by 2 bases, with 13 bases between them. This CDR3 has 14 residues. The CDR3 region is CAWSRYRRTYEQYF. In DNA, the CDR3 is TGTGCCTGGAGTAGGTACAGGAGAACCTACGAGCAGTACTTC.

This chain links TRBV30 with TRBJ2-3; D uncertain. Per germline, CDR1 GTSNPN and CDR2 SVGIG (reference sequence). CDR3 length: 13 residues. The ends were cut back, 0 bases at V and 2 bases at J, with 6 bases in the middle. The CDR3 loop reads CAWSVLSTDTQYF. Here the CDR3 DNA reads TGTGCCTGGAGTGTACTTTCCACAGATACGCAGTATTTT.

CDR3 in DNA: TGTGCCACCAGTGATGGACAGGCGTCCTACGAGCAGTACTTC. Its translation: CATSDGQASYEQYF. V is TRBV24-1 and J is TRBJ2-7; 7 bases match TRBD1. The CDR3 spans 14 residues. Germline V gene data show CDR1 as KGHDR and CDR2 as SFDVKD. After removal of 3 bases from V and 1 base from J, the junction contained 2 bases not matched to a gene.